The 30 T cell receptor beta chains listed next were all sequenced from one sample in a study of shared clonotypes between healthy human individuals. Method: immunoSEQ multiplex PCR; TCRdb's copy keeps in-frame clones and lacks some. The sample holds more than 2 million clones; roughly 94% are singletons and the top ten take 0.9% to 1.3%. CD45RO-negative, CCR7-selected cells formed the naive CD8 fraction, which excluded terminally differentiated effector memory CD45RA+ cells. Material for sequencing was naive CD8+ T cells sorted from blood. The source is a man aged 18 to 29 in good health.

This clone appeared once. The genes are TRBV28 and TRBJ1-5; 8 bases agree with TRBD1. The CDR3 extends over 17 amino acids. V lost 1 base and J lost 1; bases outside the gene matches: 6. The germline V gene encodes CDR1 MDHEN and CDR2 SYDVKM. In nucleotides, the CDR3 is TGTGCCAGCAGTTTATCCTGGGACAGGAAGAGCAATCAGCCCCAGCATTTT. It yields the protein CASSLSWDRKSNQPQHF.

The chain has TRBV21-1 and TRBJ1-2; the table's D call, TRBD1, was not checked against the DNA. TRBV21-1 is a pseudogene segment. The CDR3 has 16 amino acids. CDR3 residues: CASSKALRTGMDGYTF. The CDR3 nucleotides read TGTGCCAGCAGCAAAGCGCTTAGGACAGGGATGGACGGCTACACCTTC.

CDR3: CAWSDGGGNTEAFF. The CDR3 nucleotides read TGTGCCTGGAGTGATGGGGGCGGTAACACTGAAGCTTTCTTT. V is TRBV30 and J is TRBJ1-1, with D maybe TRBD1 (6 bases). The V end lost 1 base, the J end lost 2 bases, and 11 bases lay between the germline ends. This CDR3 contains 14 residues. Germline CDR1 GTSNPN, CDR2 SVGIG (reference sequence). The variable domain in full, completed from reference TRBV30 and TRBJ1-1, reads SQTIHQWPATLVQPVGSPLSLECTVEGTSNPNLYWYRQAAGRGLQLLFYSVGIGQISSEVPQNLSASRPQDRQFILSSKKLLLSDSGFYLCAWSDGGGNTEAFFGQGTRLTVV.

The chain carries TRBV6-1 and TRBJ2-1; D might be TRBD1 (5 bases). Germline-derived CDR1 and CDR2 are MNHNS and SASEGT. The CDR3 runs 12 residues. Trimming removed 6 bases from V and 5 bases from J, with 8 bases in between. Here the CDR3 DNA reads TGTGCCAGCAGGGCGACAGACAATGAGCAGTTCTTC. It encodes CASRATDNEQFF.

The chain recombines TRBV6-4 with TRBJ2-2, with no clear D. The CDR3 loop spans 16 amino acids. Germline V lookup: CDR1 MRHNA, CDR2 SNTAGT. The ends were cut back, 4 bases at V and 0 bases at J, with 12 bases in the middle. CDR3 coding DNA: TGTGCCAGCAGTGGCTCGGCGGTAACGAACACCGGGGAGCTGTTTTTT. Translation gives CASSGSAVTNTGELFF.

The chain couples TRBV13 to TRBJ2-3, with D unclear. Germline V gives CDR1 PRHDT, CDR2 FYEKMQ (reference sequence). Trimming took off 2 bases at V and 0 bases at J, with 12 bases between the two ends. CDR3 length equals 16 residues. The CDR3 sequence: CASSLPSGESTDTQYF. CDR3 bases: TGTGCCAGCAGCTTACCGAGTGGAGAGAGCACAGATACGCAGTATTTT.

Regarding this clone: The junction departs from the called germline gene at one end, perhaps through a read error. This chain links TRBV29-1 with TRBJ2-5; a possible D gene is TRBD1 (5 bases). The CDR3 is 15 residues long. The germline gives CDR1 SQVTM, CDR2 ANQGSEA. CDR3: CNVGKYADQGETQYF. CDR3 DNA sequence: TGCAACGTTGGGAAATATGCGGACCAGGGAGAGACCCAGTACTTC.

V gene TRBV5-6 combines with J gene TRBJ2-3, with D unresolved. The ends were cut back, 0 bases at V and 0 bases at J, with 11 bases in the middle. There are 16 residues in the CDR3. Germline assignment: CDR1 SGHDT and CDR2 YYEEEE. DNA for the CDR3: TGTGCCAGCAGCTTGGGGCGAAAAGTTAGCACAGATACGCAGTATTTT. This gives the protein CASSLGRKVSTDTQYF.

The V and J genes are TRBV10-3 and TRBJ2-7; 8 bases line up with TRBD2. Germline V CDR1 and CDR2: ENHRY, SYGVKD. CDR3 length: 15 residues. V was clipped by 7 bases and J by 2 bases; unmatched bases: 10. The CDR3 spells CAITSQAGEPYEQYF. The CDR3 DNA is TGTGCCATCACCTCCCAAGCGGGAGAGCCCTACGAGCAGTACTTC.

A word on this clone: One junction end does not reproduce the germline sequence, and a read error may be involved. CDR3 amino acids: CAWGVGGPVEEQYF. DNA for the CDR3: TGTGCCTGGGGTGTAGGAGGGCCCGTGGAGGAGCAGTACTTC. The chain uses TRBV30 and TRBJ2-7; weak D call: TRBD2 (6 bases). Germline assignment: CDR1 GTSNPN and CDR2 SVGIG (reference sequence). The CDR3 is 14 residues long.

V and J are TRBV28 and TRBJ2-5, with 12 positions matching TRBD1. From germline, CDR1 is MDHEN and CDR2 SYDVKM. The ends lost 6 bases at V and 4 bases at J; junction bases unmatched: 21. This CDR3 has 20 amino acids. This chain's CDR3 is CASSLPGQGAFNGPGETQYF. Written as DNA, the CDR3 is TGTGCCAGCAGCCTACCGGGACAGGGGGCTTTTAACGGCCCAGGAGAGACCCAGTACTTC.

The chain joins TRBV6-5 to TRBJ2-3; 12 bases fit TRBD1. Germline CDR1 and CDR2: MNHEY and SVGAGI. The CDR3 is 15 residues long. The junction had 2 bases not matched to a gene; V was cut back by 2 bases and J by 5 bases. The CDR3 DNA reads TGTGCCAGCAGTTACGGGACAGGGGGCAAAGATACGCAGTATTTT. It translates to CASSYGTGGKDTQYF.

The chain recombines TRBV19 with TRBJ1-1, with D possibly being TRBD1 (6 bases). Germline values: CDR1 LNHDA, CDR2 SQIVND (reference sequence). CDR3 length: 14 amino acids. V lost 10 bases to trimming and J lost 0 bases, with 15 bases between them. The DNA for the CDR3 is TGTGCCACCGCAATGGGGGGCATGAACACTGAAGCTTTCTTT. Protein product: CATAMGGMNTEAFF.

The chain is built from TRBV7-9 and TRBJ2-7; D perhaps matches TRBD2 (6 bases). The CDR3 is 15 residues long. CDR1 is SEHNR, CDR2 FQNEAQ, per germline (reference sequence). Trimming cost V 5 bases and J 3 bases, with 17 bases left between them. The CDR3: CASSHAGGSNYEQYF. The DNA of the CDR3 is TGTGCCAGCAGCCACGCTGGGGGGAGTAACTACGAGCAGTACTTC.

As concerns this clone: The sample holds other DNA sequences that translate to the same CDR3. This chain connects TRBV7-9 to TRBJ2-7; 7 bases are a match to TRBD2. This CDR3 has 13 amino acids. CDR1 and CDR2 from the germline V gene are SEHNR and FQNEAQ (reference sequence). The ends lost 1 base at V and 6 bases at J; junction bases unmatched: 3. CDR3 in DNA: TGTGCCAGCAGCTTAGTCTCGGGGGGCGAGCAGTACTTC. Amino acid sequence: CASSLVSGGEQYF.

The gene calls are TRBV10-3 and TRBJ2-7; TRBD2 matches 13 bases. Germline V gene data show CDR1 as ENHRY and CDR2 as SYGVKD. The CDR3 sequence is 16 residues long. With 6 bases clipped from V and 1 base from J, the junction kept 6 bases outside the gene matches. The CDR3 DNA reads TGTGCCATCAGACCCGGACTAGCGGGAGTGTCCTACGAGCAGTACTTC. This gives the protein CAIRPGLAGVSYEQYF.

This chain joins TRBV6-5 and TRBJ1-2; 12 bases align to TRBD1. Germline V lookup: CDR1 MNHEY, CDR2 SVGAGI. The CDR3 runs to 14 residues. Trimming took 6 bases from V and 8 from J; bases not matched to a gene: 7. The CDR3 sequence: CASSWGQGARGYTF. The CDR3, as DNA: TGTGCCAGCAGCTGGGGACAGGGGGCGCGGGGCTACACCTTC.

In DNA form, the CDR3 reads TGTGCCAGCAGCTCGACGTGGAGGGGAGGTGCAGATACGCAGTATTTT. This codes for CASSSTWRGGADTQYF. The V gene is TRBV7-9, the J gene TRBJ2-3; a weak D match, TRBD2 (6 bases). The CDR3 covers 16 residues. Per the germline V gene, CDR1 is SEHNR and CDR2 is FQNEAQ (reference sequence). V lost 4 bases and J lost 4, with 18 bases in between.

CDR3 nucleotide sequence: TGCAGCGTTGAAGATATCGGGACACCTTCCTACGAGCAGTACTTC. Amino acids: CSVEDIGTPSYEQYF. The gene calls are TRBV29-1 and TRBJ2-7, with D perhaps TRBD1 (6 bases). The V end was cut by 0 bases, the J end by 1 base, with 13 bases between. Germline values: CDR1 SQVTM, CDR2 ANQGSEA. The CDR3 consists of 15 residues.

This clone was seen once. This chain joins TRBV14 and TRBJ2-7, with TRBD1 identical over 8 bases. The germline V gene encodes CDR1 SGHDN and CDR2 FVKESK. This CDR3 has 15 amino acids. The V and J ends lost 5 bases and 6 bases, in that order; junction bases with no gene match: 12. The CDR3 protein is CASSILAGGTAEQYF. The CDR3 region has the DNA TGTGCCAGCAGCATCCTGGCAGGGGGCACGGCCGAGCAGTACTTC.

The V call is TRBV7-6, the J call TRBJ1-6; no reliable D call. Germline V CDR1 and CDR2: SGHVS, FNYEAQ. V was trimmed by 1 base and J by 12 bases, leaving 10 bases between them. This CDR3 region has 13 residues. CDR3 protein: CASSLDGVGPLHF. CDR3 nucleotide sequence: TGTGCCAGCAGCTTAGACGGGGTGGGACCCCTCCACTTT.

The chain couples TRBV10-1 to TRBJ2-7, with 9 positions matching TRBD1. Germline trimming cut 1 base from V and 0 bases from J; bases unmatched to any gene: 13. The CDR3 has 19 residues. CDR1 WNHNN and CDR2 SYGVQD come from the germline V gene (reference sequence). CDR3 sequence (DNA): TGCGCCAGCAGTGAGTGCGGACAGGGGTCGCCCCCATCCTCCTACGAGCAGTACTTC. Its translation is CASSECGQGSPPSSYEQYF.

This sequence joins TRBV29-1 and TRBJ2-7; D is undetermined. Trimming shortened V by 7 bases and J by 5 bases, and 24 bases separated the two germline ends. The germline V gene has CDR1 SQVTM and CDR2 ANQGSEA. The CDR3 runs 15 residues. CDR3 sequence (DNA): TGCAGCGCCGTCGAGGCAGGCCGACTCCCCCACGAGCAGTACTTC. It codes for CSAVEAGRLPHEQYF.

This chain links TRBV6-5 with TRBJ2-2; TRBD2 is a possible D gene (6 bases). The germline gives CDR1 MNHEY, CDR2 SVGAGI. With 5 bases removed from V and 6 bases from J, the gap between germline ends came to 13 bases. The CDR3 runs to 14 residues. The CDR3 protein is CASSALDYSGELFF. The CDR3 DNA is TGTGCCAGCAGTGCCTTGGACTATTCCGGGGAGCTGTTTTTT.

The V call is TRBV19, the J call TRBJ1-1, with a tentative D call TRBD1 (5 bases). The germline V gene has CDR1 LNHDA and CDR2 SQIVND (reference sequence). V was pared by 1 base and J by 5 bases, with 11 bases between. There are 14 residues in the CDR3. CDR3 residues: CASSIADWGTEAFF. In DNA form, the CDR3 reads TGTGCCAGTAGTATAGCGGACTGGGGGACTGAAGCTTTCTTT.

The chain couples TRBV19 to TRBJ2-5; 14 bases fit TRBD2. The CDR3 has 17 amino acids. V shed 4 bases, J shed 2 bases, and the junction held 6 bases outside the gene matches. The germline V gene encodes CDR1 LNHDA and CDR2 SQIVND (reference sequence). In nucleotides, the CDR3 is TGTGCCAGTAGTACGGGACTAGCGGGAGAGGAGCAAGAGACCCAGTACTTC. This encodes CASSTGLAGEEQETQYF. The full variable domain, its missing parts supplied by reference TRBV19 and TRBJ2-5, is DGGITQSPKYLFRKEGQNVTLSCEQNLNHDAMYWYRQDPGQGLRLIYYSQIVNDFQKGDIAEGYSVSREKKESFPLTVTSAQKNPTAFYLCASSTGLAGEEQETQYFGPGTRLLVL.

J is TRBJ2-1 and V is TRBV4-3; 10 positions match TRBD2. CDR1 and CDR2 (germline): LGHNA, YSLEER. The CDR3 runs 15 residues. V dropped 4 bases and J dropped 4; count of bases not matched to a gene: 4. The CDR3 DNA reads TGCGCCAGCAGCCTCGGACTAGCGGTTTACAATGAGCAGTTCTTC. This translates into CASSLGLAVYNEQFF.

The chain has TRBV5-1 and TRBJ2-7; no clear D. This CDR3 comprises 13 residues. Between the trimmed V and J ends, which lost 0 bases and 7 bases, there was a span of 11 bases. Germline CDR1 SGHRS, CDR2 YFSETQ. The DNA of the CDR3 is TGCGCCAGCAGCTTGGGGGCTCCCCGGGAGCAGTACTTC. Protein: CASSLGAPREQYF.

In this sample, this clone turned up once. J is TRBJ2-7 and V is TRBV5-1; TRBD2 aligns across 7 bases. There are 16 residues in the CDR3. Germline V gene sequence: CDR1 SGHRS, CDR2 YFSETQ. The J segment lost 5 bases and the V segment lost 0 bases, leaving 11 bases of the junction unmatched. The CDR3: CASSLDTSVVLDEQYF. CDR3 nucleotides: TGCGCCAGCAGCTTGGATACTAGCGTGGTGCTAGACGAGCAGTACTTC. Filled out from reference TRBV5-1 and TRBJ2-7, the complete variable domain reads KAGVTQTPRYLIKTRGQQVTLSCSPISGHRSVSWYQQTPGQGLQFLFEYFSETQRNKGNFPGRFSGRQFSNSRSEMNVSTLELGDSALYLCASSLDTSVVLDEQYFGPGTRLTVT.

This clone came up once. This chain connects TRBV13 to TRBJ2-1; D may be TRBD2 (6 bases). The CDR3 consists of 17 residues. The germline V and J ends were trimmed by 6 bases and 5 bases, with 23 bases remaining between them. Germline assignment: CDR1 PRHDT and CDR2 FYEKMQ (reference sequence). Written as DNA, the CDR3 is TGTGCCAGCAGACCCCTCGGTTTGGGGCCGGGGGACAATGAGCAGTTCTTC. Its translation: CASRPLGLGPGDNEQFF.